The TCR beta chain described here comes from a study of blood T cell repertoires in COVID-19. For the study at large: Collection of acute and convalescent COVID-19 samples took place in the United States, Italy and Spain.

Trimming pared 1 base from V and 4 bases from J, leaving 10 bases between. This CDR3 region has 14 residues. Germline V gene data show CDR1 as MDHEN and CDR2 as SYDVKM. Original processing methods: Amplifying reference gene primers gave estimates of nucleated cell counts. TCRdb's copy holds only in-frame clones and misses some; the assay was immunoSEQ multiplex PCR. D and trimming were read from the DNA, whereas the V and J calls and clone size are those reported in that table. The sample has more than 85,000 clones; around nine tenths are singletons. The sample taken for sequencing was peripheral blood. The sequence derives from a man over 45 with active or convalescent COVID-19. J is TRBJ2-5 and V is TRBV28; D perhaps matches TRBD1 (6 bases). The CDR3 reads CASSLYGRGETQYF. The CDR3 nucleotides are TGTGCCAGCAGTTTATATGGCAGGGGAGAGACCCAGTACTTC.